The clone carrying this T cell receptor (beta chain) has just a few counts. Its target is not known. The germline gene is not matched at one end of the junction; a read error may be the cause. The data originate from a study of human T cells and chemical hapten exposure. Looking at the study overall: Patch testing was performed with 0.01% DPC on the upper back, with reading at 6 days.

Time point indicated: pre-sensitization, week 0. Treatment reported: therapeutic diphenylcyclopropenone sensitization with weekly scalp DPC. Suited to DPC and affected by alopecia, the donors ranged from 18 to 70 years old. This CDR3 region has 16 residues. Germline CDR1 reads SSHAT; CDR2 reads FNYEAQ (reference sequence). Study processing details: Samples ranged from 23,224 to 690,600 TCRs, with a median of around 100,000. Via MiXCR, TCRdb re-called the RACE reads, giving one row per CDR3 protein. These V and J calls derive from TCRdb rather than the authors' analysis. The table has around 110,000 distinct CDR3 sequences, roughly 12% seen once. Whole-study findings and limits: There was a positive correlation between PT1 expanded TCR counts and patch test score.

The sequence derives from a woman aged 50 to 60 with alopecia areata. Some clones in this sample may be carry-over from other donors' samples. The V and J genes are TRBV7-7 and TRBJ2-6, with D possibly called TRBD1 or TRBD2 (5 bases each). The specimen was whole blood, collected in connection with sensitization to the hapten diphenylcyclopropenone (DPC). The CDR3 reads CASSSGADSGANVLTF. As DNA, the CDR3 is TGTGCTAGCAGCTCCGGGGCGGATTCTGGGGCCAACGTCCTGACTTTC.